The 12 T cell receptor beta chains in this list originate from one sample, sequenced in a study of cytomegalovirus exposure and HLA in healthy donors. It was with 60 Vbeta and 13 Jbeta primers that the PCR ran. Assay used: immunoSEQ multiplex PCR; TCRdb lists only in-frame clones, some missing. This table holds more than 30,000 clones, about 67% found once. The sequencing input was PBMCs. The receptor source for this set is a man under 40 in good health and CMV-seronegative.

The chain links TRBV9 to TRBJ2-1, with 11 bases lining up with TRBD2. The ends lost 4 bases at V and 0 bases at J; junction bases unmatched: 12. CDR3 size: 19 residues. Germline CDR1 reads SGDLS; CDR2 reads YYNGEE. CDR3 coding DNA: TGTGCCAGCAGCCCGTCGGGGGGACTAGCGGACAGCTCCTACAATGAGCAGTTCTTC. Amino acid sequence: CASSPSGGLADSSYNEQFF. The full variable domain, completed using reference TRBV9 and TRBJ2-1, is DSGVTQTPKHLITATGQRVTLRCSPRSGDLSVYWYQQSLDQGLQFLIQYYNGEERAKGNILERFSAQQFPDLHSELNLSSLELGDSALYFCASSPSGGLADSSYNEQFFGPGTRLTVL.

This clone appeared a few times. The chain is built from TRBV14 and TRBJ2-7; 13 bases are a match to TRBD2. The V gene's germline CDR1 is SGHDN and CDR2 FVKESK. The J segment lost 3 bases and the V segment lost 4 bases, leaving 9 bases of the junction unmatched. The CDR3 runs 17 residues. CDR3 DNA sequence: TGTGCCAGCAGCCGAGCAAGGGGACTAGCGGGACTCTACGAGCAGTACTTC. Its protein product is CASSRARGLAGLYEQYF.

The chain couples TRBV7-3 to TRBJ2-6; 9 positions agree with TRBD1. V gave up 4 bases and J gave up 1 base; unmatched junction bases: 8. CDR1 SGHTA and CDR2 FQGTGA come from the germline V gene. This CDR3 comprises 18 residues. The CDR3 region has the DNA TGTGCCAGCAGCTCCAAGGGACAGGGAAGTTCTGGGGCCAACGTCCTGACTTTC. Encoded protein: CASSSKGQGSSGANVLTF.

Only a few counts were recorded for this clone. This rearrangement joins TRBV5-1 to TRBJ2-2; TRBD1 agrees at 9 bases. Germline V gene lookup returns CDR1 SGHRS and CDR2 YFSETQ. This CDR3 has 15 residues. V was pared by 2 bases and J by 3 bases, with 2 bases of the junction left unmatched. The CDR3 DNA sequence: TGCGCCAGCAGCTTCGGACAGGGGTACACCGGGGAGCTGTTTTTT. Protein sequence: CASSFGQGYTGELFF.

CDR3 DNA: TGCAGCGTCCGGACAGCCTATGAAAAACTGTTTTTT. As protein: CSVRTAYEKLFF. This rearrangement joins TRBV29-1 to TRBJ1-4; TRBD1 might be the D (6 bases). Germline V CDR1 and CDR2: SQVTM, ANQGSEA. This CDR3 comprises 12 residues. The ends were cut back, 6 bases at V and 6 bases at J, with 11 bases in the middle.

The chain combines TRBV19 with TRBJ1-2; no definite D call. Trimming cost V 6 bases and J 3 bases, with 17 bases left between them. This CDR3 contains 15 residues. CDR1 is LNHDA, CDR2 SQIVND, per germline (reference sequence). CDR3 nucleotides: TGTGCCAGTAGCATGGAGCGAGGGATGGACTATGGCTACACCTTC. Its translation: CASSMERGMDYGYTF.

The V call is TRBV5-6, the J call TRBJ2-2; D is unclear. Trimming removed 0 bases at V and 4 bases at J, with 7 bases between. The germline V gene has CDR1 SGHDT and CDR2 YYEEEE. This CDR3 region has 14 residues. As DNA, the CDR3 is TGTGCCAGCAGCTTGGCCTCGGGCACCGGGGAGCTGTTTTTT. It translates to CASSLASGTGELFF.

This chain uses TRBV5-1 with TRBJ2-5; D unresolved. Trimming cost V 3 bases and J 5 bases, with 29 bases left between them. This CDR3 has 19 amino acids. Germline V gene lookup returns CDR1 SGHRS and CDR2 YFSETQ. CDR3 region: CASSYFSTVDPPTRETQYF. Here the CDR3 DNA reads TGCGCCAGCAGCTATTTTTCCACCGTCGACCCACCTACGAGGGAGACCCAGTACTTC.

CDR3 sequence: CASSQGTVASTDTQYF. Here the CDR3 DNA reads TGCGCCAGCAGCCAAGGGACAGTCGCTAGCACAGATACGCAGTATTTT. This chain links TRBV5-1 with TRBJ2-3, with 7 positions matching TRBD1. Losses at the gene ends were 4 bases for V and 0 bases for J; bases not matched to a gene: 8. There are 16 residues in the CDR3. The germline V gene encodes CDR1 SGHRS and CDR2 YFSETQ. Full variable domain (outside the CDR3, taken from reference TRBV5-1 and TRBJ2-3): KAGVTQTPRYLIKTRGQQVTLSCSPISGHRSVSWYQQTPGQGLQFLFEYFSETQRNKGNFPGRFSGRQFSNSRSEMNVSTLELGDSALYLCASSQGTVASTDTQYFGPGTRLTVL.

The chain joins TRBV30 to TRBJ1-1, with TRBD1 identical over 9 bases. The V gene end was trimmed by 1 base and the J gene end by 5 bases; junction bases not matched to a gene: 8. The CDR3 extends over 15 amino acids. Germline-derived CDR1 and CDR2 are GTSNPN and SVGIG (reference sequence). DNA for the CDR3: TGTGCCTGGAGTGGCCCCGGGACAGGGTGGACTGAAGCTTTCTTT. Translating gives CAWSGPGTGWTEAFF. The entire variable domain, with the rest obtained from reference TRBV30 and TRBJ1-1, is as follows: SQTIHQWPATLVQPVGSPLSLECTVEGTSNPNLYWYRQAAGRGLQLLFYSVGIGQISSEVPQNLSASRPQDRQFILSSKKLLLSDSGFYLCAWSGPGTGWTEAFFGQGTRLTVV.

This chain links TRBV27 with TRBJ1-1; 8 bases are shared with TRBD1. The CDR3 is 15 residues long. Germline V CDR1 and CDR2: MNHEY, SMNVEV (reference sequence). The J segment lost 0 bases and the V segment lost 4 bases, leaving 4 bases of the junction unmatched. The CDR3 sequence: CASSSGQGLNTEAFF. For the CDR3, the DNA is TGTGCCAGCAGTTCAGGACAGGGTTTGAACACTGAAGCTTTCTTT.

This clone was recorded once. The chain employs TRBV19 and TRBJ1-1; D unresolved. V dropped 3 bases and J dropped 3 bases, with 14 bases sitting between them. CDR3 size: 15 residues. Germline V gene sequence: CDR1 LNHDA, CDR2 SQIVND (reference sequence). The CDR3 DNA is TGTGCCAGTAGTATGACGAAAACAGTTGACACTGAAGCTTTCTTT. Its translation: CASSMTKTVDTEAFF.